This TCR beta chain was documented in a study of OX40 agonist ivuxolimab in advanced cancers. Germline assignment: CDR1 SGHNT and CDR2 YENEEA. V lost 2 bases, J lost 3 bases, and 7 bases lay in between. This CDR3 is built from 13 residues. TCRdb's copy holds only in-frame clones and misses some; the assay was immunoSEQ multiplex PCR. The sample shows around 64,000 clones, around 83% of them seen only once. This TCR derives from an adult with an advanced solid tumor such as melanoma, head and neck, liver or kidney cancer. V and J are TRBV11-3 and TRBJ1-1; a weak D match, TRBD1 (5 bases). Sequenced here: CD4+ or CD8+ T cells sorted from blood, sampled in a trial of the OX40 agonist ivuxolimab. For the CDR3, the DNA is TGTGCCAGCAGCTTATCGGGGGACACTGAAGCTTTCTTT. As protein: CASSLSGDTEAFF.